One sample yielded the 27 T cell receptor beta chains listed below, sequenced in a study of blood T cell repertoires in COVID-19. Measured with immunoSEQ multiplex PCR; TCRdb has only the in-frame clones, and not every one. Of fewer than 400,000 clones in the sample, 92% were seen once. The sequencing input was PBMCs or T cells enriched from blood (not recorded which). These receptors were collected from a woman under 40 who had recovered from COVID-19.

The chain employs TRBV14 and TRBJ1-2; no clear D. Looked up from germline, CDR1 is SGHDN and CDR2 is FVKESK. V lost 4 bases to trimming and J lost 8 bases, with 14 bases between them. This CDR3 spans 13 amino acids. CDR3 sequence: CASSLDRLGGYTF. The CDR3 region has the DNA TGTGCCAGCAGCCTCGACCGACTTGGAGGCTACACCTTC.

V usage is TRBV30 and J usage is TRBJ1-5; D is possibly TRBD1 (6 bases). Germline V lookup: CDR1 GTSNPN, CDR2 SVGIG (reference sequence). The CDR3 is 16 residues long. Trimming pared 2 bases from V and 1 base from J, leaving 15 bases between. CDR3: CAWSHPGGASNQPQHF. For the CDR3, the DNA is TGTGCCTGGAGTCATCCGGGGGGGGCCAGCAATCAGCCCCAGCATTTT.

The V and J genes are TRBV5-4 and TRBJ1-1, with a tentative D call TRBD1 (5 bases). The CDR3 totals 14 residues. Germline V gives CDR1 SGHNT, CDR2 YYREEE (reference sequence). V lost 1 base, J lost 4 bases, and 11 bases lay in between. CDR3 sequence: CASSLSQGSTEAFF. Here the CDR3 DNA reads TGTGCCAGCAGCTTGAGTCAGGGAAGCACTGAAGCTTTCTTT.

The V call is TRBV28, the J call TRBJ1-1, with 7 nucleotides matching TRBD1. The CDR3 sequence is 14 residues long. The J segment lost 3 bases and the V segment lost 4 bases, leaving 5 bases of the junction unmatched. Germline V gene sequence: CDR1 MDHEN, CDR2 SYDVKM. CDR3 coding DNA: TGTGCCAGCAGTTCCGCGCAGGGGGACACTGAAGCTTTCTTT. Encoded protein: CASSSAQGDTEAFF. Variable domain in full (rest from reference TRBV28 and TRBJ1-1): DVKVTQSSRYLVKRTGEKVFLECVQDMDHENMFWYRQDPGLGLRLIYFSYDVKMKEKGDIPEGYSVSREKKERFSLILESASTNQTSMYLCASSSAQGDTEAFFGQGTRLTVV.

This sequence joins TRBV5-1 and TRBJ2-1; TRBD2 matches 14 bases. Per germline, CDR1 SGHRS and CDR2 YFSETQ. This CDR3 is built from 18 residues. Trimming took 2 bases from V and 0 from J; bases not matched to a gene: 4. CDR3 protein: CASSFGTSGRSSYNEQFF. The DNA of the CDR3 is TGCGCCAGCAGCTTCGGGACTAGCGGGAGAAGCTCCTACAATGAGCAGTTCTTC.

The chain is built from TRBV6-2 or TRBV6-3 and TRBJ1-2; maybe TRBD1 (6 bases). The V end lost 3 bases, the J end lost 0 bases, and 11 bases lay between the germline ends. Germline lookup yields CDR1 MNHEY and CDR2 SVGEGT. CDR3 size: 15 residues. In nucleotides, the CDR3 is TGTGCCAGCAGTTATACCGGGACACCTAACTATGGCTACACCTTC. Residues: CASSYTGTPNYGYTF.

This chain uses TRBV19 with TRBJ1-1; no firm D call. Germline CDR1 and CDR2: LNHDA and SQIVND (reference sequence). This CDR3 region has 14 residues. V gave up 5 bases and J gave up 1 base, with 11 bases separating them. The DNA for the CDR3 is TGTGCCAGTAGTCTCGGACGGGGGAACACTGAAGCTTTCTTT. Amino acid sequence: CASSLGRGNTEAFF.

The chain uses TRBV5-6 and TRBJ1-1; D gene uncertain. The germline V and J ends were trimmed by 1 base and 0 bases, with 4 bases remaining between them. Germline CDR1 and CDR2: SGHDT and YYEEEE. The length of the CDR3 is 13 residues. CDR3 in amino acids: CASSLWLNTEAFF. The CDR3 coding sequence is TGTGCCAGCAGCTTGTGGCTGAACACTGAAGCTTTCTTT.

V gene TRBV20-1 combines with J gene TRBJ1-2; D remains unclear. The CDR3 has 11 amino acids. In germline, CDR1 is DFQATT, CDR2 SNEGSKA (reference sequence). V lost 2 bases to trimming and J lost 7 bases, with 8 bases between them. CDR3 residues: CSARPGSGYTF. CDR3 in DNA: TGCAGTGCTAGACCCGGGTCTGGCTACACCTTC.

This CDR3 is CASSSLAGPQETQYF. The DNA for the CDR3 is TGTGCCAGCAGTTCCCTAGCGGGACCTCAAGAGACCCAGTACTTC. The chain combines TRBV27 with TRBJ2-5; 9 nucleotides align to TRBD2. The CDR3 runs 15 residues. From germline, CDR1 is MNHEY and CDR2 SMNVEV (reference sequence). V was pared by 4 bases and J by 2 bases, with 5 bases of the junction left unmatched.

This chain connects TRBV2 to TRBJ1-4, with 9 bases that match TRBD1. Trimming cost V 6 bases and J 8 bases; bases outside gene matches: 7. In germline, CDR1 is SNHLY, CDR2 FYNNEI. The CDR3 contains 14 residues. The CDR3 loop reads CASREQGAGEKLFF. For the CDR3, the DNA is TGTGCCAGCAGAGAACAGGGGGCCGGGGAAAAACTGTTTTTT.

The gene calls are TRBV12-3 or TRBV12-4 and TRBJ2-1; D uncertain. Trimming pared 8 bases from V and 0 bases from J, leaving 5 bases between. The CDR3 has 12 residues. The CDR3 here is CASVSSYNEQFF. The CDR3 nucleotides are TGTGCCAGCGTGAGCTCCTACAATGAGCAGTTCTTC.

This chain uses TRBV28 with TRBJ1-1, with D possibly TRBD1 on 5 matching bases. Trimming removed 8 bases from V and 6 bases from J, with 19 bases in between. CDR3 length: 14 residues. Germline V gene lookup returns CDR1 MDHEN and CDR2 SYDVKM. CDR3 sequence reads: CASSPGDSGSEAFF. In DNA, the CDR3 is TGTGCCAGCTCCCCCGGGGACTCAGGGTCTGAAGCTTTCTTT.

As for this clone: Mismatch with germline at one junction end may stem from a read error. This chain uses TRBV28 with TRBJ2-1; 9 bases fit TRBD1. The CDR3 is made up of 18 amino acids. Germline CDR1 reads MDHEN; CDR2 reads SYDVKM. This CDR3 is CASSLRPGAGQGFASPIF. Written as DNA, the CDR3 is TGTGCCAGCAGTTTACGGCCGGGAGCGGGACAGGGATTTGCTAGTCCGATCTTC. Drawing the rest from reference TRBV28 and TRBJ2-1, the complete variable domain is DVKVTQSSRYLVKRTGEKVFLECVQDMDHENMFWYRQDPGLGLRLIYFSYDVKMKEKGDIPEGYSVSREKKERFSLILESASTNQTSMYLCASSLRPGAGQGFASPIFGPGTRLTVL.

This chain uses TRBV6-2 or TRBV6-3 with TRBJ1-2; 8 nucleotides line up with TRBD1. Germline CDR1 is MNHEY and CDR2 is SVGEGT. The CDR3 has 12 amino acids. V trimming: 5 bases; J trimming: 8 bases; junction bases outside the gene matches: 4. CDR3 residues: CASSPGQGGYTF. The CDR3 nucleotides are TGTGCCAGCAGTCCCGGACAGGGAGGCTACACCTTC.

The chain joins TRBV12-3 or TRBV12-4 to TRBJ1-2; D ambiguous. The CDR3 loop spans 12 amino acids. V was shortened by 5 bases and J by 4 bases, with 8 bases between the two germline ends. The CDR3 spells CASSLGTYGYTF. In DNA form, the CDR3 reads TGTGCCAGCAGTCTGGGCACCTATGGCTACACCTTC.

V gene TRBV9 combines with J gene TRBJ2-1; 9 bases match TRBD2. There are 16 residues in the CDR3. CDR1 SGDLS and CDR2 YYNGEE come from the germline V gene. V lost 0 bases, J lost 3 bases, and 4 bases stayed unmatched. The DNA of the CDR3 is TGTGCCAGCAGCGTAGGGGCGGGAGGGCTCTACAATGAGCAGTTCTTC. Its protein is CASSVGAGGLYNEQFF.

The genes are TRBV9 and TRBJ2-5, with TRBD1 as a possible D gene (10 bases). Trimming removed 10 bases at V and 5 bases at J, with 36 bases between. This CDR3 is built from 19 residues. Per the germline V gene, CDR1 is SGDLS and CDR2 is YYNGEE. CDR3 DNA sequence: TGTGCCCGCTGCGGGGGGGACAGGGGACATCTGGTGTTCGGGGAGACCCAGTACTTC. Amino acids: CARCGGDRGHLVFGETQYF.

This chain links TRBV28 with TRBJ2-7, with 8 bases aligning to TRBD2. V was pared by 3 bases and J by 0 bases, with 4 bases of the junction left unmatched. Germline V gene lookup returns CDR1 MDHEN and CDR2 SYDVKM. CDR3 length: 15 amino acids. The CDR3 sequence is CASSLATSGSYEQYF. The CDR3, as DNA: TGTGCCAGCAGTTTGGCTACTAGCGGCTCCTACGAGCAGTACTTC.

The chain employs TRBV6-5 and TRBJ2-3, with D possibly being TRBD1 (6 bases). Per germline, CDR1 MNHEY and CDR2 SVGAGI. The CDR3 consists of 16 residues. Deletions cut 2 bases from V and 3 bases from J, with 15 bases between. The CDR3 here is CASSYARGQWTDTQYF. CDR3 bases: TGTGCCAGCAGTTACGCCCGAGGACAGTGGACAGATACGCAGTATTTT.

Worth noting for this clone: Other nucleotide sequences from this sample produce the same CDR3. The chain recombines TRBV10-3 with TRBJ2-7; possible D gene TRBD1, 6 bases. The germline gives CDR1 ENHRY, CDR2 SYGVKD. The CDR3 loop spans 14 amino acids. The V gene lost 0 bases and the J gene lost 1 base, with 7 bases spanning the gap. The CDR3 DNA reads as TGTGCCATCAGTGAGTCGCAGGGGTCCTACGAGCAGTACTTC. Translation: CAISESQGSYEQYF.

The rearrangement uses TRBV18 and TRBJ2-5; 9 bases line up with TRBD1. CDR3 size: 16 residues. Trimming at V came to 0 bases and at J to 0 bases, leaving 2 bases not matched to a gene. Germline loops: CDR1 KGHSH, CDR2 LQKENI. The CDR3 region is CASSPPTGGYQETQYF. CDR3 DNA sequence: TGTGCCAGCTCACCACCGACAGGGGGGTACCAAGAGACCCAGTACTTC.

The V call is TRBV7-8, the J call TRBJ2-3; perhaps TRBD2 as D (6 bases). The CDR3 sequence is 15 residues long. V dropped 0 bases and J dropped 2 bases, with 9 bases sitting between them. From germline, CDR1 is SGHVS and CDR2 FQNEAQ. The CDR3 loop is CASSLALAYTDTQYF. The CDR3 bases are TGTGCCAGCAGCTTAGCGCTAGCGTACACAGATACGCAGTATTTT.

J is TRBJ2-1 and V is TRBV7-9; the D is unclear. The germline V gene has CDR1 SEHNR and CDR2 FQNEAQ (reference sequence). CDR3 length: 15 amino acids. V was pared by 7 bases and J by 0 bases, with 13 bases between. In DNA, the CDR3 is TGTGCCAGCACCCCATCGGTGAGCTCCTACAATGAGCAGTTCTTC. Its protein is CASTPSVSSYNEQFF.

This rearrangement joins TRBV4-1 to TRBJ1-3, with D hard to call. This CDR3 region has 18 residues. Germline V gene lookup returns CDR1 MGHRA and CDR2 YSYEKL. V shed 2 bases and J shed 0 bases, with 17 bases lying between them. The CDR3 region is CASSQTQTGVRSGNTIYF. The CDR3 nucleotides read TGCGCCAGCAGCCAAACTCAAACCGGGGTTCGCTCTGGAAACACCATATATTTT.

The J gene is TRBJ1-2, the V gene TRBV18; 8 bases match TRBD1. This CDR3 spans 16 amino acids. After removal of 7 bases from V and 3 bases from J, the junction contained 13 bases not matched to a gene. Germline V gives CDR1 KGHSH, CDR2 LQKENI. The CDR3: CASCGPLTGVYYGYTF. CDR3 DNA sequence: TGTGCCAGCTGTGGCCCCTTGACAGGGGTTTACTATGGCTACACCTTC.

CDR3 in DNA: TGTGCCAGCAGCTTAGCGCAGGTCTACGAGCAGTACTTC. It yields the protein CASSLAQVYEQYF. The rearrangement links TRBV7-9 to TRBJ2-7; no definite D call. V was shortened by 0 bases and J by 3 bases, with 6 bases between the two germline ends. CDR1 and CDR2 from the germline V gene are SEHNR and FQNEAQ (reference sequence). The CDR3 is made up of 13 amino acids.